This is a list of T cell receptor beta chains from one sample in a study of blood T cell repertoires in COVID-19. Only in-frame clones appear in the TCRdb table, and some are missing; sequencing was by immunoSEQ multiplex PCR. The table shows 150,000 to 200,000 clones, with about four fifths occurring only once. Input material: peripheral blood. Receptors were obtained from a woman at least 80 years old with acute or convalescent COVID-19. Both conserved end residues are part of each CDR3.

v_call,cdr3_aa
TRBV28,CASSLGLEQYF
TRBV30,CAWLGTGLYTF
TRBV29-1,CSVESASLKGGQFF
TRBV24-1,CATRGRVYTEAFF
TRBV19,CASGDSYNSPLHF
TRBV7-9,CASSSTGSSYNEQFF
TRBV7-9,CASRDRQGSASPLHF
TRBV28,CASSSPGGYPYEQYF
TRBV19,CASSITGLAGLGTGELFF
TRBV10-2,CASSVRVGNQPQHF
TRBV28,CASSSGQGAQREQFF